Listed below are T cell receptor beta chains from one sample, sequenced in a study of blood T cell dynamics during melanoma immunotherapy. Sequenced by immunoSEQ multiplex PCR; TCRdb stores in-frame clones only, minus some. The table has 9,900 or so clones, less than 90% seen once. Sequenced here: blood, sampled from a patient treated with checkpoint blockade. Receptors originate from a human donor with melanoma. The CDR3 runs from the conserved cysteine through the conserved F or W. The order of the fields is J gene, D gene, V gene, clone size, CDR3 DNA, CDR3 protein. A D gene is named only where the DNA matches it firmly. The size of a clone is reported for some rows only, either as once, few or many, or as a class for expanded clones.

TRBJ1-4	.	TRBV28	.	TGTGCCAGCAGTGTCCTCGGAGAAACTAATGAAAAACTGTTTTTT	CASSVLGETNEKLFF
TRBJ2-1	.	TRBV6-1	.	TGTGCCAGCAGTGAAGGGGAAGTCAATGAGCAGTTCTTC	CASSEGEVNEQFF
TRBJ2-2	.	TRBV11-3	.	TGTGCCAGCAGCTTCGTCAGGCTAGGGGCAGTGGCCGGGGAGCTGTTTTTT	CASSFVRLGAVAGELFF
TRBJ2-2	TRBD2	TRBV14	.	TGTGCCAGCAGCCAAGATGCGGGGGTCGGGGAGCTGTTTTTT	CASSQDAGVGELFF
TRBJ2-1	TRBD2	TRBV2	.	TGTGCCAGCAGGAGACTAGCGGGGGGAGACAATGAGCAGTTCTTC	CASRRLAGGDNEQFF
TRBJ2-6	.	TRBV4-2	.	TGTGCCAGCAGCCAAGCTGAAGAGGGGTCTGGGGCCAACGTCCTGACTTTC	CASSQAEEGSGANVLTF
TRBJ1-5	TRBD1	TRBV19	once	TGTGCCAGTAGTATAGGAGGGGGCAGCAATCAGCCCCAGCATTTT	CASSIGGGSNQPQHF
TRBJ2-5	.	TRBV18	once	TGTGCCAGCTCACCACGTCAGGTTGAGACCCAGTACTTC	CASSPRQVETQYF
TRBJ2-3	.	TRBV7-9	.	TGTGCCAGCAGCTTAGCAGCGGAGGGAGATACGCAGTATTTT	CASSLAAEGDTQYF
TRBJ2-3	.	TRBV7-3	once	TGTGCCAGCAGCTCTGACCCGAACCTTCCAGATACGCAGTATTTT	CASSSDPNLPDTQYF
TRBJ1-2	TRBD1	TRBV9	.	TGTGCCAGCAGCCTTTCCGGGACAGGGGTGGGAGGCTACACCTTC	CASSLSGTGVGGYTF
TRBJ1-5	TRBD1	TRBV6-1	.	TGTGCCAGCAGTCAGGGGGATTCCCAGTATCAGCCCCAGCATTTT	CASSQGDSQYQPQHF
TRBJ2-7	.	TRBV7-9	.	TGTGCCAGCAGCCCACGGGGTCCCTACGAGCAGTACTTC	CASSPRGPYEQYF
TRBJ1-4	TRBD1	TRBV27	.	TGTGCCAGCAGTCCAATCTACAGGGGTTCTAATGAAAAACTGTTTTTT	CASSPIYRGSNEKLFF
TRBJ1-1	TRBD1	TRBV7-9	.	TGTGCCAGCAGCTTACAGGGGGGTAGGAACACTGAAGCTTTCTTT	CASSLQGGRNTEAFF
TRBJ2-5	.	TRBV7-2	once	TGTGCCAGCAAAGAGCGTTCATACCAAGAGACCCAGTACTTC	CASKERSYQETQYF
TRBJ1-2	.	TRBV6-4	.	TGTGCCAGCAGTGTCTCTACAGGGAGGCAGTATGGCTACACCTTC	CASSVSTGRQYGYTF
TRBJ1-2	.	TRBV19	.	TGTGCCAGTGGGTTCAGGCGTCTAACAGAGATGGTGGGCTACACCTTC	CASGFRRLTEMVGYTF
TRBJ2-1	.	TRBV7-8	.	TGTGCCAGCAGCCCGGGACCACCGGTCAATGAGCAGTTCTTC	CASSPGPPVNEQFF
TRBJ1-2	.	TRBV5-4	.	TGTGCCAGCAGCTTGACAGGTTTTAACTATGGCTACACCTTC	CASSLTGFNYGYTF
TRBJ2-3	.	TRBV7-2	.	TGTGCCAGCGGCCTCCCGCGGGCAGATACGCAGTATTTT	CASGLPRADTQYF
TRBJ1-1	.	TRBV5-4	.	TGTGCCAGCAGCTGGGACGGTCGTGAAGCTTTCTTT	CASSWDGREAFF
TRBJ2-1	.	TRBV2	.	TGTGCCAGCAGTGGGACCTCGGGCGCAGGTGAGCAGTTCTTC	CASSGTSGAGEQFF
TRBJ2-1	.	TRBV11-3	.	TGTGCCAGCAGCCCGTCGCCGAGGGCCGGCGTACTGTTCTTC	CASSPSPRAGVLFF
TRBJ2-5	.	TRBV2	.	TGTGCCAGCACTAGCCCCGTCCAAGAGACCCAGTACTTC	CASTSPVQETQYF
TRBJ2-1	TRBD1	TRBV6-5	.	TGTGCCAGCAGGATGACAGGGTCAGCCTACAATGAGCAGTTCTTC	CASRMTGSAYNEQFF
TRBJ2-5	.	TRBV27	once	TGTGCCAGCAGTTTAAGGGGACTAGAGACCCAGTACTTC	CASSLRGLETQYF
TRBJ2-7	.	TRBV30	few	TGTGCCTGGAGTAATCAGGATTCCTACGAGCAGTACTTC	CAWSNQDSYEQYF
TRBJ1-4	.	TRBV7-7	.	TGTGCCAGCAGCTTATCCGGGGAGAATGAAAAACTGTTTTTT	CASSLSGENEKLFF
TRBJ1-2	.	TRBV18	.	TGTGCCAGCTCACAATCGGGTGGAGGGGACTACTATGGCTACACCTTC	CASSQSGGGDYYGYTF
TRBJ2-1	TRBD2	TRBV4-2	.	TGTGCCAGCAGCCCCCCCGGGAGGGGTTACAATGAGCAGTTCTTC	CASSPPGRGYNEQFF
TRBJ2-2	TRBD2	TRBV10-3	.	TGTGCCATCAGTGAGTCGAAGTCTCAAGCGGGAGTGGGGGAGCTGTTTTTT	CAISESKSQAGVGELFF
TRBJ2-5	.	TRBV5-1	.	TGCGCCAGCAGCTTGGTAGGTCCCCCAGAGACCCAGTACTTC	CASSLVGPPETQYF
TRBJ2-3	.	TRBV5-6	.	TGTGCCAGCAGCTTTACCTACACGACCGGTACGCAGTATTTT	CASSFTYTTGTQYF
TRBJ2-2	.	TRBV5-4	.	TGTGCCAGCAGCTTGGCGTCGGGGAACACCGGGGAGCTGTTTTTT	CASSLASGNTGELFF
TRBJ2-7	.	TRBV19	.	TGTGCCAGTAGTATAGAGAACGTCGATTACGAGCAGTACTTC	CASSIENVDYEQYF
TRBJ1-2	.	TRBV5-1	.	TGCGCCAGCAGCTTGGATGAGGGAGCTAACTATGGCTACACCTTC	CASSLDEGANYGYTF
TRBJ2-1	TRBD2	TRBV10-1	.	TGCGCCAGCAGTCGACTGTCGTTGGCGGGGGGGCGAATCTTTGAGCAGTTCTTC	CASSRLSLAGGRIFEQFF
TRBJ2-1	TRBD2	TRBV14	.	TGTGCCAGCAGCCCCCAGCGGGGCAATGAGCAGTTCTTC	CASSPQRGNEQFF
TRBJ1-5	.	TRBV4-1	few	TGCGCCAGCAGCCAAGACGTAGGGGGTCAGCCCCAGCATTTT	CASSQDVGGQPQHF
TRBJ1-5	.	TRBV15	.	TGTGCCACCAGCAGAGATCAATTGCGTGGACAGCCCCAGCATTTT	CATSRDQLRGQPQHF